The 22 T cell receptor beta chains given below trace back to one sample, sequenced in a study of blood T cell repertoires in COVID-19. Assay used: immunoSEQ multiplex PCR; TCRdb lists only in-frame clones, some missing. The sample has some 90,000 clones, less than 85% seen once. What was sequenced was peripheral blood. The receptors were sampled from an older man with active or convalescent COVID-19.

This chain links TRBV11-1 with TRBJ1-6; 8 nucleotides agree with TRBD1. From germline, CDR1 is SGHAT and CDR2 FQDESV (reference sequence). The V gene end was trimmed by 6 bases and the J gene end by 9 bases; junction bases not matched to a gene: 4. This CDR3 spans 13 amino acids. DNA of the CDR3: TGTGCCAGCAGTTTCGACAGGGGTTCACCCCTCCACTTT. Its translation: CASSFDRGSPLHF.

V and J are TRBV6-5 and TRBJ2-7; TRBD1 agrees at 9 bases. CDR3 length equals 13 residues. V was clipped by 7 bases and J by 6 bases; unmatched bases: 7. Germline V gene data show CDR1 as MNHEY and CDR2 as SVGAGI. CDR3 in amino acids: CASTGTGSGEQYF. The CDR3 DNA follows: TGTGCCAGCACCGGGACAGGGTCTGGCGAGCAGTACTTC.

V is TRBV2 and J is TRBJ2-7; D remains ambiguous. CDR3 length: 13 amino acids. With 4 bases removed from V and 3 bases from J, the gap between germline ends came to 10 bases. From germline, CDR1 is SNHLY and CDR2 FYNNEI. The CDR3 DNA reads TGTGCCAGCAGTGTTAGTACAGACTACGAGCAGTACTTC. Translation gives CASSVSTDYEQYF. The entire variable domain, with the rest obtained from reference TRBV2 and TRBJ2-7, is as follows: EPEVTQTPSHQVTQMGQEVILRCVPISNHLYFYWYRQILGQKVEFLVSFYNNEISEKSEIFDDQFSVERPDGSNFTLKIRSTKLEDSAMYFCASSVSTDYEQYFGPGTRLTVT.

The chain joins TRBV27 to TRBJ2-5; the match to TRBD2 covers 10 bases. Germline lookup yields CDR1 MNHEY and CDR2 SMNVEV (reference sequence). V shed 4 bases, J shed 5 bases, and the junction held 4 bases outside the gene matches. The CDR3 is 14 residues long. The CDR3 region has the DNA TGTGCCAGCAGTTCCCTAGCGGGGGACGAGACCCAGTACTTC. Translation: CASSSLAGDETQYF.

V usage is TRBV5-4 and J usage is TRBJ1-6, with D unresolved. Per germline, CDR1 SGHNT and CDR2 YYREEE (reference sequence). With 4 bases removed from V and 7 bases from J, the gap between germline ends came to 9 bases. The CDR3 totals 13 residues. CDR3 DNA: TGTGCCAGCAGCGTAGACAAGAATTCACCCCTCCACTTT. Protein sequence: CASSVDKNSPLHF. Filled out from reference TRBV5-4 and TRBJ1-6, the complete variable domain reads ETGVTQSPTHLIKTRGQQVTLRCSSQSGHNTVSWYQQALGQGPQFIFQYYREEENGRGNFPPRFSGLQFPNYSSELNVNALELDDSALYLCASSVDKNSPLHFGNGTRLTVT.

This rearrangement joins TRBV5-8 to TRBJ2-7, with TRBD1 matching 7 bases. The CDR3 has 15 amino acids. Germline V lookup: CDR1 SGHTS, CDR2 YDEGEE. V lost 4 bases and J lost 0; bases outside the gene matches: 7. CDR3 in DNA: TGTGCCAGCAGCCAACCGACAGGGTCCTCCTACGAGCAGTACTTC. This gives the protein CASSQPTGSSYEQYF. The full variable domain, in which reference TRBV5-8 and TRBJ2-7 provide the parts outside the CDR3, is EAGVTQSPTHLIKTRGQQATLRCSPISGHTSVYWYQQALGLGLQFLLWYDEGEERNRGNFPPRFSGRQFPNYSSELNVNALELEDSALYLCASSQPTGSSYEQYFGPGTRLTVT.

The chain's CDR3 is CASSLQGVYNEQFF. Written as DNA, the CDR3 is TGTGCCAGCAGCCTTCAGGGTGTCTACAATGAGCAGTTCTTC. The J gene is TRBJ2-1, the V gene TRBV5-6, with a weak D call TRBD1 (5 bases). V shed 4 bases and J shed 3 bases, with 11 bases lying between them. The CDR3 extends over 14 amino acids. The germline gives CDR1 SGHDT, CDR2 YYEEEE.

A single count supports this clone. This sequence joins TRBV5-1 and TRBJ2-1; 7 bases fit TRBD1. The germline gives CDR1 SGHRS, CDR2 YFSETQ. There are 13 residues in the CDR3. Losses at the gene ends were 3 bases for V and 5 bases for J; bases not matched to a gene: 2. CDR3: CASSSGQHNEQFF. The DNA of the CDR3 is TGCGCCAGCAGCTCGGGACAGCACAATGAGCAGTTCTTC.

This clone was recorded only once. V and J are TRBV7-2 and TRBJ1-3; unclear D gene. V dropped 9 bases and J dropped 1 base, with 7 bases sitting between them. The CDR3 extends over 12 amino acids. Germline lookup yields CDR1 SGHTA and CDR2 FQGNSA. The DNA of the CDR3 is TGTGCCAGTATGAGTTCTGGAAACACCATATATTTT. This encodes CASMSSGNTIYF.

This chain connects TRBV18 to TRBJ2-7; the match to TRBD1 covers 7 bases. The CDR3 sequence is 12 residues long. The germline gives CDR1 KGHSH, CDR2 LQKENI. V shed 4 bases, J shed 6 bases, and the junction held 3 bases outside the gene matches. The CDR3 DNA reads TGTGCCAGCTCACAGACAGGGATCGAGCAGTACTTC. Translation: CASSQTGIEQYF.

The J gene is TRBJ1-1, the V gene TRBV29-1; D may be TRBD1 (5 bases). Trimming stripped 6 bases from V and 11 bases from J, with 16 bases between. The CDR3 is made up of 11 amino acids. The germline V gene encodes CDR1 SQVTM and CDR2 ANQGSEA. The CDR3 nucleotides read TGCAGCGTCCCGGTCGGGAGGGACGCTTTCTTT. This encodes CSVPVGRDAFF.

This clone showed up just a few times. The chain combines TRBV7-9 with TRBJ2-2, with TRBD1 matching 8 bases. Germline V gene data show CDR1 as SEHNR and CDR2 as FQNEAQ (reference sequence). V lost 5 bases to trimming and J lost 5 bases; unmatched junction nucleotides: 7. CDR3 length equals 15 residues. CDR3 DNA sequence: TGTGCCAGCAGCGAGCAGGGGGCTTGGACCGGGGAGCTGTTTTTT. This sequence encodes CASSEQGAWTGELFF.

The chain employs TRBV2 and TRBJ2-3; 9 nucleotides line up with TRBD2. Germline V gives CDR1 SNHLY, CDR2 FYNNEI. This CDR3 is built from 16 residues. V was clipped by 7 bases and J by 6 bases; unmatched bases: 14. CDR3 DNA sequence: TGTGCCAGCAAGGGTTGGTTAGCGGGGGACCACGATACGCAGTATTTT. Its protein product is CASKGWLAGDHDTQYF.

The V gene is TRBV6-1, the J gene TRBJ1-5, with D maybe TRBD1 (5 bases). The CDR3 length is 15 residues. Germline values: CDR1 MNHNS, CDR2 SASEGT. V gave up 8 bases and J gave up 4 bases, with 18 bases separating them. CDR3 region: CASGKGRGGNQPQHF. The CDR3 nucleotides are TGTGCCAGCGGAAAGGGGAGGGGAGGGAATCAGCCCCAGCATTTT.

This clone was observed once. The rearrangement joins TRBV7-8 to TRBJ2-7; the match to TRBD2 covers 9 bases. Germline values: CDR1 SGHVS, CDR2 FQNEAQ. V gave up 4 bases and J gave up 3 bases; unmatched junction bases: 13. The CDR3 loop spans 17 amino acids. CDR3 in amino acids: CASSSRLETSGIYEQYF. CDR3 nucleotide sequence: TGTGCCAGCAGCTCTCGACTGGAGACTAGCGGAATCTACGAGCAGTACTTC.

This clone was picked up one time. The chain joins TRBV4-1 to TRBJ2-1; D ambiguous. Per the germline V gene, CDR1 is MGHRA and CDR2 is YSYEKL. The CDR3 runs to 14 residues. Trimming pared 2 bases from V and 1 base from J, leaving 6 bases between. For the CDR3, the DNA is TGCGCCAGCAGCCAATTGTTATCCTACAATGAGCAGTTCTTC. It translates to CASSQLLSYNEQFF.

V usage is TRBV7-9 and J usage is TRBJ1-1; possibly TRBD1 for D (6 bases). Trimming left V 5 bases short and J 1 base short, with 20 bases between. Germline V CDR1 and CDR2: SEHNR, FQNEAQ (reference sequence). CDR3 length: 17 amino acids. CDR3 sequence: CASSPPDRGNRNTEAFF. DNA of the CDR3: TGTGCCAGCAGCCCCCCGGACAGAGGAAACAGGAACACTGAAGCTTTCTTT.

This clone came up a few times. J is TRBJ1-2 and V is TRBV9, with 9 bases lining up with TRBD1. The V gene end was trimmed by 4 bases and the J gene end by 2 bases; junction bases not matched to a gene: 6. The germline V gene encodes CDR1 SGDLS and CDR2 YYNGEE. The CDR3 extends over 15 amino acids. This chain's CDR3 is CASSPWGTGNYGYTF. The CDR3 DNA follows: TGTGCCAGCAGCCCATGGGGGACAGGGAACTATGGCTACACCTTC.

V is TRBV6-2 or TRBV6-3 and J is TRBJ2-2; unclear D gene. This CDR3 is 14 amino acids long. The germline V gene has CDR1 MNHEY and CDR2 SVGEGT. V lost 6 bases, J lost 8 bases, and 16 bases lay in between. CDR3 residues: CASSQLHVRGELFF. Written as DNA, the CDR3 is TGTGCCAGCAGCCAACTACATGTTCGGGGGGAGCTGTTTTTT.

The gene calls are TRBV10-3 and TRBJ2-5; D is uncertain. V lost 10 bases, J lost 5 bases, and 20 bases lay in between. The CDR3 runs to 14 residues. CDR1 and CDR2 from the germline V gene are ENHRY and SYGVKD. This CDR3 reads CATQRSAGEETQYF. CDR3 in DNA: TGTGCCACCCAGAGAAGCGCTGGAGAGGAGACCCAGTACTTC.

The V gene is TRBV19, the J gene TRBJ2-5, with 7 bases lining up with TRBD2. J was trimmed by 2 bases and V by 1 base; bases with no gene match: 7. The length of the CDR3 is 16 residues. Germline V gives CDR1 LNHDA, CDR2 SQIVND (reference sequence). The CDR3 sequence: CASSIVWGGNQETQYF. Here the CDR3 DNA reads TGTGCCAGTAGTATAGTTTGGGGGGGGAATCAAGAGACCCAGTACTTC.

The chain employs TRBV6-2 or TRBV6-3 and TRBJ1-3, with unresolved D. CDR3 length: 17 amino acids. V lost 6 bases and J lost 0, with 18 bases in between. Germline CDR1 and CDR2: MNHEY and SVGEGT. The CDR3 region has the DNA TGTGCCAGCAGCACCCCTTCGGCACAGCTCTCTGGAAACACCATATATTTT. Its translation: CASSTPSAQLSGNTIYF.